This is a list of T cell receptor beta chains from one sample in a study of T cell repertoires in cytomegalovirus infection. TCRdb fed the reads into MiXCR, producing one record per CDR3 protein. The profile shows more than 150,000 distinct CDR3 sequences, 15% to 20% of them singletons. The sequencing sample was made of PBMCs. The origin of the receptors is a human donor in good health (CMV status not recorded). Some clones in this sample may be carry-over from other donors' samples. The CDR3 runs from the conserved cysteine through the conserved F or W. D genes are given only for firm matches. Size is omitted from some rows. Given values are once, few, many or a class for expanded clones.

d_call: NA; v_call: TRBV6-1; clone_size: few; j_call: TRBJ2-7; cdr3_nt: TGTGCCAGCAGTGAAGGACTAAACGAGCAGTACTTC; cdr3_aa: CASSEGLNEQYF
d_call: NA; v_call: TRBV6-2/TRBV6-3; clone_size: few; j_call: TRBJ2-3; cdr3_nt: TGTGCCAGCAGTTACGGAGGGTCTGGCACAGATACGCAGTATTTT; cdr3_aa: CASSYGGSGTDTQYF
d_call: TRBD2; v_call: TRBV19; clone_size: few; j_call: TRBJ2-1; cdr3_nt: TGTGCCAGTAGTATCGGGGGGGGGCGGGGGGCGCTCAATGAGCAGTTCTTC; cdr3_aa: CASSIGGGRGALNEQFF
d_call: TRBD1; v_call: TRBV7-8; clone_size: many; j_call: TRBJ2-1; cdr3_nt: TGTGCCAGCAGCTCAAGGACAGGGGCCCTCTCCTACAATGAGCAGTTCTTC; cdr3_aa: CASSSRTGALSYNEQFF
d_call: TRBD2; v_call: TRBV29-1; clone_size: few; j_call: TRBJ2-1; cdr3_nt: TGCAGCGTCGACAGAGCGGGACTGTACAATGAGCAGTTCTTC; cdr3_aa: CSVDRAGLYNEQFF
d_call: NA; v_call: TRBV10-3; clone_size: many; j_call: TRBJ1-4; cdr3_nt: TGTGCCATCAACGGAGGAGGGGATGAAAAACTGTTTTTT; cdr3_aa: CAINGGGDEKLFF
d_call: TRBD1; v_call: TRBV7-1; clone_size: NA; j_call: TRBJ2-6; cdr3_nt: TGTGCCAGCAGCGAAACCGGGACAGGGCGCGGGGCCAACGTCCTGACTTTC; cdr3_aa: CASSETGTGRGANVLTF
d_call: NA; v_call: TRBV6-1; clone_size: many; j_call: TRBJ1-2; cdr3_nt: TGTGCCAGCGGTGATGGGCAGGAACGAGGCTACACCTTC; cdr3_aa: CASGDGQERGYTF
d_call: NA; v_call: TRBV15; clone_size: few; j_call: TRBJ2-1; cdr3_nt: TGTGCCACCAGCAGACCTCCGACTAGAACGAATGAGCAGTTCTTC; cdr3_aa: CATSRPPTRTNEQFF
d_call: NA; v_call: TRBV7-9; clone_size: few; j_call: TRBJ2-7; cdr3_nt: TGTGCCAGCAGCCACCCTTCGGGCTACGAGCAGTACTTC; cdr3_aa: CASSHPSGYEQYF
d_call: NA; v_call: TRBV2; clone_size: NA; j_call: TRBJ1-1; cdr3_nt: TGTGCCAGCAACACAGGGCCTTTATCTGAAGCTTTCTTT; cdr3_aa: CASNTGPLSEAFF
d_call: NA; v_call: TRBV6-1; clone_size: NA; j_call: TRBJ2-2; cdr3_nt: TGTGCCACCTACCCCGGGACATACTTTTCGAACACCGGGGAGCTGTTTTTT; cdr3_aa: CATYPGTYFSNTGELFF
d_call: TRBD1; v_call: TRBV7-2; clone_size: NA; j_call: TRBJ1-2; cdr3_nt: TGTGCCAGCAGCTCCGGACAGGGGAATGGCTACACCTTC; cdr3_aa: CASSSGQGNGYTF
d_call: NA; v_call: TRBV6-1; clone_size: few; j_call: TRBJ2-5; cdr3_nt: TGTGCCAGCAGCCCCGTAGAGGAGACCCAGTACTTC; cdr3_aa: CASSPVEETQYF
d_call: TRBD1; v_call: TRBV7-8; clone_size: NA; j_call: TRBJ1-1; cdr3_nt: TGTGCCAGCAGCTTAGCTTCAGGGGGTGGTACTGAAGCTTTCTTT; cdr3_aa: CASSLASGGGTEAFF
d_call: NA; v_call: TRBV5-5; clone_size: few; j_call: TRBJ1-1; cdr3_nt: TGTGCCAGCTCCTACTCCGGTTCGAACACTGAAGCTTTCTTT; cdr3_aa: CASSYSGSNTEAFF
d_call: TRBD2; v_call: TRBV20-1; clone_size: NA; j_call: TRBJ2-1; cdr3_nt: TGCAGTGCCCGGACTAGCGGGCGCAATGAGCAGTTCTTC; cdr3_aa: CSARTSGRNEQFF
d_call: TRBD2; v_call: TRBV28; clone_size: few; j_call: TRBJ2-4; cdr3_nt: TGTGCCAGCAGCACTAGCGGACTAGCCAAAAACATTCAGTACTTC; cdr3_aa: CASSTSGLAKNIQYF
d_call: NA; v_call: TRBV30; clone_size: few; j_call: TRBJ1-2; cdr3_nt: TGTGCCTGGAGTATTCCGGGACGGCATAACTATGGCTACACCTTC; cdr3_aa: CAWSIPGRHNYGYTF
d_call: TRBD2; v_call: TRBV28; clone_size: few; j_call: TRBJ2-1; cdr3_nt: TGTGCCAGCAGTCCAGGGGGACTAGCGGGAAGAGGGCAGTTCTTC; cdr3_aa: CASSPGGLAGRGQFF
d_call: NA; v_call: TRBV9; clone_size: NA; j_call: TRBJ1-4; cdr3_nt: TGTGCCAGCAGCGTAGCGGGTGTAAACTATGAAAAACTGTTTTTT; cdr3_aa: CASSVAGVNYEKLFF
d_call: NA; v_call: TRBV7-2; clone_size: many; j_call: TRBJ2-3; cdr3_nt: TGTGCCAGCAGCCTATCTGCCTTCACAGATACGCAGTATTTT; cdr3_aa: CASSLSAFTDTQYF
d_call: NA; v_call: TRBV12-3/TRBV12-4; clone_size: few; j_call: TRBJ2-1; cdr3_nt: TGTGTCAGCAGTTTAAGGGAGGCCTTCTACAATGAGCAGTTCTTC; cdr3_aa: CVSSLREAFYNEQFF
d_call: NA; v_call: TRBV6-2/TRBV6-3; clone_size: NA; j_call: TRBJ2-7; cdr3_nt: TGTGCCAGCAACCCCTCAGGGATACCTTTCGAGCAGTACTTC; cdr3_aa: CASNPSGIPFEQYF
d_call: NA; v_call: TRBV4-1; clone_size: NA; j_call: TRBJ2-7; cdr3_nt: TGCGCCAGCAGCCAAGACAGGGGCAACGAGCAGTACTTC; cdr3_aa: CASSQDRGNEQYF
d_call: NA; v_call: TRBV20-1; clone_size: few; j_call: TRBJ2-4; cdr3_nt: TGCAGTGCTAGAGATCTAGTAGGAGCAAACATTCAGTACTTC; cdr3_aa: CSARDLVGANIQYF
d_call: TRBD2; v_call: TRBV5-4; clone_size: many; j_call: TRBJ2-1; cdr3_nt: TGTGCCAGCAGCTTGGTCCCTAGCGGGGGGGCAGGTGAGCAGTTCTTC; cdr3_aa: CASSLVPSGGAGEQFF
d_call: TRBD1; v_call: TRBV28; clone_size: many; j_call: TRBJ2-1; cdr3_nt: TGTGCCAGCAGCTCTATCAGGACAGGGTCGAGGAATGAGCAGTTCTTC; cdr3_aa: CASSSIRTGSRNEQFF
d_call: NA; v_call: TRBV29-1; clone_size: few; j_call: TRBJ2-3; cdr3_nt: TGCAGCGTTAAAGGAGGGGATCTGGATACGCAGTATTTT; cdr3_aa: CSVKGGDLDTQYF
d_call: NA; v_call: TRBV20-1; clone_size: many; j_call: TRBJ2-7; cdr3_nt: TGCAGTGTGACGGGGTTACCCTACGAGCAGTACTTC; cdr3_aa: CSVTGLPYEQYF
d_call: TRBD1; v_call: TRBV7-9; clone_size: NA; j_call: TRBJ2-3; cdr3_nt: TGTGCCAGCAGCCCCGTAGGGGGCCGCACAGATACGCAGTATTTT; cdr3_aa: CASSPVGGRTDTQYF
d_call: NA; v_call: TRBV5-1; clone_size: NA; j_call: TRBJ2-7; cdr3_nt: TGCGCCAGCAGCTCGGACGTCTCCTACGAGCAGTACTTC; cdr3_aa: CASSSDVSYEQYF
d_call: NA; v_call: TRBV10-3; clone_size: few; j_call: TRBJ1-6; cdr3_nt: TGTGCCATCAGTGAGTCGGAGGGGGAAGCCTATAATTCACCCCTCCACTTT; cdr3_aa: CAISESEGEAYNSPLHF
d_call: NA; v_call: TRBV6-5; clone_size: few; j_call: TRBJ2-5; cdr3_nt: TGTGCCAGCAGTAGGAGCCACCAAGAGACCCAGTACTTC; cdr3_aa: CASSRSHQETQYF
d_call: NA; v_call: TRBV10-3; clone_size: NA; j_call: TRBJ2-5; cdr3_nt: TGTGCCATCAGTGGTCAAGCGGCTCAAGAGACCCAGTACTTC; cdr3_aa: CAISGQAAQETQYF
d_call: TRBD2; v_call: TRBV7-8; clone_size: many; j_call: TRBJ2-7; cdr3_nt: TGTGCCAGCACCCCTCTAGCGGCAGAAGGACCGAGCGAGCAGTACTTC; cdr3_aa: CASTPLAAEGPSEQYF
d_call: NA; v_call: TRBV6-1; clone_size: few; j_call: TRBJ2-7; cdr3_nt: TGTGCCAGCAGTGAAGTTAGGACAGATCGATACGAGCAGTACTTC; cdr3_aa: CASSEVRTDRYEQYF
d_call: NA; v_call: TRBV10-3; clone_size: NA; j_call: TRBJ1-5; cdr3_nt: TGTGCCATCGGCGGGGGTTGGAGCGATCAGCCCCAGCATTTT; cdr3_aa: CAIGGGWSDQPQHF
d_call: NA; v_call: TRBV11-3; clone_size: NA; j_call: TRBJ2-1; cdr3_nt: TGTGCCAGCAGCTCAGGGGCTGAGCAGTTCTTC; cdr3_aa: CASSSGAEQFF
d_call: TRBD1; v_call: TRBV11-2; clone_size: once; j_call: TRBJ1-2; cdr3_nt: TGTGCCAGCAGCGGAGCCGGGACAGGGTTAGGCTACACCTTC; cdr3_aa: CASSGAGTGLGYTF
d_call: NA; v_call: TRBV12-3/TRBV12-4; clone_size: many; j_call: TRBJ2-7; cdr3_nt: TGTGCCAGCAGTTTAGGGTCTAGCTCCTACGAGCAGTACTTC; cdr3_aa: CASSLGSSSYEQYF
d_call: NA; v_call: TRBV7-1; clone_size: few; j_call: TRBJ2-1; cdr3_nt: TGTGCCAGCAGCTCAGGTTTATACAATGAGCAGTTCTTC; cdr3_aa: CASSSGLYNEQFF
d_call: TRBD1; v_call: TRBV5-1; clone_size: few; j_call: TRBJ2-7; cdr3_nt: TGCGCCAGCAGCTTTTACAGGGGTCCCTACGAGCAGTACTTC; cdr3_aa: CASSFYRGPYEQYF
d_call: NA; v_call: TRBV11-2; clone_size: few; j_call: TRBJ2-3; cdr3_nt: TGTGCCAGCAGCCCGACTCCCGGGACGCAGTATTTT; cdr3_aa: CASSPTPGTQYF
d_call: TRBD1; v_call: TRBV6-1; clone_size: NA; j_call: TRBJ1-2; cdr3_nt: TGTGCCAGCAGTTACGGGACAGGGGGCATAAGCTATGGCTACACCTTC; cdr3_aa: CASSYGTGGISYGYTF
d_call: TRBD1; v_call: TRBV7-8; clone_size: many; j_call: TRBJ2-1; cdr3_nt: TGTGCCAGCAGCGGGGACAGGGGGAATTACAATGAGCAGTTCTTC; cdr3_aa: CASSGDRGNYNEQFF
d_call: NA; v_call: TRBV2; clone_size: few; j_call: TRBJ2-1; cdr3_nt: TGTGCCAGCAGTGGGTTATTTGCGGCCAGCTCCTACAATGAGCAGTTCTTC; cdr3_aa: CASSGLFAASSYNEQFF
d_call: NA; v_call: TRBV11-2; clone_size: NA; j_call: TRBJ1-2; cdr3_nt: TGTGCCAGCAGCCCCCGCCTCGGGGACGTCAACTATGGCTACACCTTC; cdr3_aa: CASSPRLGDVNYGYTF
d_call: NA; v_call: TRBV7-9; clone_size: NA; j_call: TRBJ1-6; cdr3_nt: TGTGCCAGCAGCCCAACAGCTTTGAATTCACCCCTCCACTTT; cdr3_aa: CASSPTALNSPLHF
d_call: TRBD1; v_call: TRBV7-2; clone_size: many; j_call: TRBJ2-5; cdr3_nt: TGTGCCAGCAGCTCCCCAGGGGGCGCGGAGACCCAGTACTTC; cdr3_aa: CASSSPGGAETQYF
d_call: TRBD2; v_call: TRBV11-2; clone_size: few; j_call: TRBJ2-1; cdr3_nt: TGTGCCAGCAGCCTGGCGGGGGGGGGGCTGGGTGAGCAGTTCTTC; cdr3_aa: CASSLAGGGLGEQFF
d_call: NA; v_call: TRBV14; clone_size: few; j_call: TRBJ2-1; cdr3_nt: TGTGCCAGCAGCCAACTGGAGGGCTCCTACAATGAGCAGTTCTTC; cdr3_aa: CASSQLEGSYNEQFF
d_call: NA; v_call: TRBV7-9; clone_size: many; j_call: TRBJ2-5; cdr3_nt: TGTGCCAGCAGCCTAGGGCGGGGTAATCTCGAGACCCAGTACTTC; cdr3_aa: CASSLGRGNLETQYF
d_call: NA; v_call: TRBV11-3; clone_size: few; j_call: TRBJ1-1; cdr3_nt: TGTGCCAGCAGCCCGCAGGGATACACTGAAGCTTTCTTT; cdr3_aa: CASSPQGYTEAFF
d_call: NA; v_call: TRBV7-2; clone_size: many; j_call: TRBJ1-2; cdr3_nt: TGTGCCAGCAGCTTAGCCGGGGGTTTGGGCTACACCTTC; cdr3_aa: CASSLAGGLGYTF